Presented here are 2 T cell receptor beta chains from one specimen sequenced in a study of blood T cell repertoires in COVID-19. The data were produced by immunoSEQ multiplex PCR, yet TCRdb's version contains in-frame clones alone and is incomplete. This table holds approximately 130,000 clones, about 75% found once. Sequencing was carried out using peripheral blood. The receptors here all came from a man aged 80 or over with acute or convalescent COVID-19.

This clone has more than one count but fewer than ten. CDR3 in amino acids: CASSLAQGLTEAFF. CDR3 coding DNA: TGTGCCAGCAGCTTGGCTCAGGGTCTAACTGAAGCTTTCTTT. V gene TRBV5-6 combines with J gene TRBJ1-1, with a weak D call TRBD1 (5 bases). The CDR3 sequence is 14 residues long. V dropped 0 bases and J dropped 5 bases, with 11 bases sitting between them. Germline loops: CDR1 SGHDT, CDR2 YYEEEE.

This clone was seen more than once but under ten times. The chain recombines TRBV2 with TRBJ2-1; perhaps TRBD2 as D (6 bases). V shed 6 bases and J shed 9 bases, with 15 bases lying between them. The length of the CDR3 is 13 residues. Germline lookup yields CDR1 SNHLY and CDR2 FYNNEI. CDR3 DNA sequence: TGTGCCAGCAGCCGACTAGTATTGAGTGAGCAGTTCTTC. This codes for CASSRLVLSEQFF.